These 21 T cell receptor beta chains came from one sample sequenced in a study of T cell responses to AZD1222 COVID-19 vaccine (dated by TCRdb to the early 2020s). The library came from the immunoSEQ multiplex PCR assay. This is the immuneACCESS table as TCRdb keeps it, with only in-frame sequences that have V and J called. A part of the clones is gone; compared with another copy, unresolved V genes explain less than half, and the rest is unexplained. The sample yields 95,000 to 150,000 clones; about nine tenths were counted once. The top ten constitute around 2.4% of the sample. The time point label for this specimen denotes: baseline before first vaccination. The sample here was peripheral blood, taken on day 0 of AZD1222 vaccination. These receptors came from an adult in good health.

The chain carries TRBV9 and TRBJ2-2; 8 nucleotides line up with TRBD1. Germline-derived CDR1 and CDR2 are SGDLS and YYNGEE. J was trimmed by 6 bases and V by 4 bases; bases with no gene match: 8. The CDR3 spans 15 residues. The CDR3 coding sequence is TGTGCCAGCAGCCCCACAGGGGGAGGTGCCGGGGAGCTGTTTTTT. This translates into CASSPTGGGAGELFF.

The J gene is TRBJ2-3, the V gene TRBV5-4, with 10 bases identical to TRBD2. The V and J ends lost 0 bases and 0 bases, in that order; junction bases with no gene match: 4. The CDR3 runs to 17 residues. CDR1 and CDR2 from the germline V gene are SGHNT and YYREEE (reference sequence). CDR3 in amino acids: CASSLGGSGRSTDTQYF. The CDR3, as DNA: TGTGCCAGCAGCTTGGGAGGTAGCGGGAGGAGCACAGATACGCAGTATTTT.

This sequence joins TRBV9 and TRBJ2-7, with 7 nucleotides matching TRBD1. The J segment lost 3 bases and the V segment lost 3 bases, leaving 9 bases of the junction unmatched. Germline V gene data show CDR1 as SGDLS and CDR2 as YYNGEE. This CDR3 is built from 15 residues. The CDR3 bases are TGTGCCAGCAGCGCCGCGGACAGGCCCGACTACGAGCAGTACTTC. It translates to CASSAADRPDYEQYF.

The J gene is TRBJ2-1, the V gene TRBV27; D is unresolved. Trimming left V 1 base short and J 9 bases short, with 7 bases between. The CDR3 length is 12 residues. Looked up from germline, CDR1 is MNHEY and CDR2 is SMNVEV (reference sequence). CDR3 in DNA: TGTGCCAGCAGTTTATTTGGGGTTGAGCAGTTCTTC. Translation gives CASSLFGVEQFF.

The chain's CDR3 is CASSLGGASGPYNEQFF. The CDR3 DNA reads as TGTGCCAGCAGCTTAGGGGGAGCTAGCGGACCTTACAATGAGCAGTTCTTC. The rearrangement links TRBV7-9 to TRBJ2-1; the match to TRBD2 covers 7 bases. V shed 1 base and J 4 bases; nucleotides not matched to a gene: 10. From germline, CDR1 is SEHNR and CDR2 FQNEAQ (reference sequence). This CDR3 is 17 amino acids long.

The chain has TRBV5-5 and TRBJ2-7, with 11 bases matching TRBD1. Germline V gene lookup returns CDR1 SGHKS and CDR2 YYEKEE (reference sequence). The junction had 11 bases not matched to a gene; V was cut back by 2 bases and J by 4 bases. The CDR3 is made up of 17 amino acids. CDR3 loop: CASSFGTGGKALYEQYF. CDR3 nucleotides: TGTGCCAGCAGCTTCGGGACAGGGGGTAAAGCATTATACGAGCAGTACTTC.

The chain couples TRBV11-2 to TRBJ2-7, with 11 positions matching TRBD2. Germline CDR1 reads SGHAT; CDR2 reads FQNNGV. This CDR3 has 17 residues. V trimming: 5 bases; J trimming: 6 bases; junction bases outside the gene matches: 15. CDR3 DNA sequence: TGTGCCAGCAGCGTGACCCGGGCTAGCGGGAGGTCTACCGAGCAGTACTTC. It is translated as CASSVTRASGRSTEQYF. Full variable domain (outside the CDR3, taken from reference TRBV11-2 and TRBJ2-7): EAGVAQSPRYKIIEKRQSVAFWCNPISGHATLYWYQQILGQGPKLLIQFQNNGVVDDSQLPKDRFSAERLKGVDSTLKIQPAKLEDSAVYLCASSVTRASGRSTEQYFGPGTRLTVT.

The J gene is TRBJ2-3, the V gene TRBV12-5; 12 bases are shared with TRBD2. There are 16 residues in the CDR3. Trimming cost V 1 base and J 5 bases; bases outside gene matches: 4. Germline values: CDR1 LGHNT, CDR2 FRNRAP. In DNA form, the CDR3 reads TGTGCTAGTGGTTTGGGGACTAGCGGGACAGGAGATACGCAGTATTTT. Its translation: CASGLGTSGTGDTQYF.

The chain carries TRBV6-6 and TRBJ2-1; 8 bases line up with TRBD2. V shed 6 bases and J 3 bases; nucleotides not matched to a gene: 7. Germline values: CDR1 MNHNY, CDR2 SVGAGI (reference sequence). CDR3 length equals 15 residues. This CDR3 is CASRESGSFYNEQFF. CDR3 coding DNA: TGTGCCAGCAGGGAAAGCGGGAGTTTCTACAATGAGCAGTTCTTC.

J is TRBJ2-7 and V is TRBV5-1, with 10 positions matching TRBD2. Trimming took 0 bases from V and 4 from J; bases not matched to a gene: 4. CDR1 and CDR2 from the germline V gene are SGHRS and YFSETQ. The CDR3 runs to 15 residues. The CDR3 DNA sequence: TGCGCCAGCAGCTTGGTTCCGACTAGCGGGTACGAGCAGTACTTC. It is translated as CASSLVPTSGYEQYF. Full variable domain (rest looked up from reference TRBV5-1 and TRBJ2-7): KAGVTQTPRYLIKTRGQQVTLSCSPISGHRSVSWYQQTPGQGLQFLFEYFSETQRNKGNFPGRFSGRQFSNSRSEMNVSTLELGDSALYLCASSLVPTSGYEQYFGPGTRLTVT.

V gene TRBV30 combines with J gene TRBJ1-3; TRBD1 might be the D (6 bases). The CDR3 sequence is 15 residues long. In germline, CDR1 is GTSNPN, CDR2 SVGIG (reference sequence). With 0 bases removed from V and 0 bases from J, the gap between germline ends came to 9 bases. DNA of the CDR3: TGTGCCTGGAGTGTACAGACAGGCTCTGGAAACACCATATATTTT. It specifies CAWSVQTGSGNTIYF.

The chain links TRBV5-4 to TRBJ1-1; TRBD1 is a possible D gene (5 bases). The germline V and J ends were trimmed by 4 bases and 1 base, with 11 bases remaining between them. Germline-derived CDR1 and CDR2 are SGHNT and YYREEE (reference sequence). This CDR3 contains 14 residues. CDR3 loop: CASSPSTANTEAFF. As DNA, the CDR3 is TGTGCCAGCAGCCCGTCGACAGCGAACACTGAAGCTTTCTTT.

The gene calls are TRBV5-1 and TRBJ2-7; TRBD2 is a possible D gene (6 bases). Deletions cut 5 bases from V and 0 bases from J, with 18 bases between. The germline gives CDR1 SGHRS, CDR2 YFSETQ. CDR3 length: 16 residues. CDR3 protein: CASSRRDHISSYEQYF. CDR3 bases: TGCGCCAGCAGTAGGAGGGACCACATTAGCTCCTACGAGCAGTACTTC.

This clone was seen just once. The V call is TRBV19, the J call TRBJ2-7, with D possibly matching TRBD1 (6 bases). The CDR3 has 14 residues. V was trimmed by 3 bases and J by 4 bases, leaving 13 bases between them. Germline values: CDR1 LNHDA, CDR2 SQIVND (reference sequence). The CDR3 region is CASSIVQGAYEQYF. The CDR3, as DNA: TGTGCCAGTAGTATTGTACAGGGAGCTTACGAGCAGTACTTC.

The rearrangement joins TRBV4-2 to TRBJ2-1, with 11 bases aligning to TRBD2. Trimming took 1 base from V and 6 from J; bases not matched to a gene: 2. Germline V CDR1 and CDR2: LGHNA, YNFKEQ. The CDR3 spans 15 residues. CDR3 DNA: TGTGCCAGCAGCCAAGGCCTAGCGGGAGGCAATGAGCAGTTCTTC. Amino acids: CASSQGLAGGNEQFF.

This chain connects TRBV2 to TRBJ1-1; TRBD1 matches 8 bases. This CDR3 is 14 amino acids long. The V gene's germline CDR1 is SNHLY and CDR2 FYNNEI. V trimming: 5 bases; J trimming: 4 bases; junction bases outside the gene matches: 6. The CDR3 bases are TGTGCCAGCAGTCCCGGGACAGGTCGCACTGAAGCTTTCTTT. Its translation: CASSPGTGRTEAFF.

The V gene is TRBV9, the J gene TRBJ2-2, with TRBD2 matching over 11 bases. From germline, CDR1 is SGDLS and CDR2 YYNGEE. This CDR3 comprises 16 residues. The junction had 1 base not matched to a gene; V was cut back by 2 bases and J by 1 base. CDR3 bases: TGTGCCAGCAGCGTCGGACTAGCGGGGAACACCGGGGAGCTGTTTTTT. This gives the protein CASSVGLAGNTGELFF.

The chain joins TRBV27 to TRBJ2-1, with no clear D. V lost 3 bases and J 4 bases, leaving 7 bases between the germline ends. This CDR3 contains 13 residues. Germline V gene sequence: CDR1 MNHEY, CDR2 SMNVEV (reference sequence). Here the CDR3 DNA reads TGTGCCAGCAGTTTTCCCGGGTACAATGAGCAGTTCTTC. Amino acids: CASSFPGYNEQFF.

This chain connects TRBV6-5 to TRBJ1-5; the D gene is possibly TRBD1 (5 bases). V lost 7 bases and J lost 0, with 13 bases in between. This CDR3 contains 15 residues. The germline V gene has CDR1 MNHEY and CDR2 SVGAGI. CDR3 in DNA: TGTGCCAGCACGGCGGGGGGTGGTAGCAATCAGCCCCAGCATTTT. Its translation: CASTAGGGSNQPQHF.

This chain links TRBV3-1 (or the pseudogene TRBV3-2) with TRBJ2-5; 11 bases fit TRBD2. CDR3 length: 16 amino acids. Germline V lookup: CDR1 LGHDT, CDR2 YNNKEL (reference sequence). V lost 3 bases and J lost 3; bases outside the gene matches: 6. The CDR3 region has the DNA TGTGCCAGCAGCCAGGGTCTAGCGGGAGGCGAAGAGACCCAGTACTTC. Protein: CASSQGLAGGEETQYF.

This chain joins TRBV15 and TRBJ1-2; D uncertain. CDR1 and CDR2 (germline): LNHNV, YYDKDF (reference sequence). CDR3 length: 15 residues. Trimming stripped 1 base from V and 0 bases from J, with 9 bases between. The CDR3 region is CATSRGGGSNYGYTF. CDR3 bases: TGTGCCACCAGCAGAGGAGGAGGTTCTAACTATGGCTACACCTTC.